The 9 T cell receptor beta chains below come from one sample, sequenced in a study of blood T cell repertoires in COVID-19. Libraries were prepared by immunoSEQ multiplex PCR; TCRdb keeps only in-frame clonotypes and omits some of them. The table lists 300,000 or so clones, 85% to 90% of them singletons. Specimen: peripheral blood. These receptors all come from a woman between 35 and 50 years old with acute or convalescent COVID-19.

This chain connects TRBV3-1 (or the pseudogene TRBV3-2) to TRBJ1-1; D ambiguous. The germline V gene has CDR1 LGHDT and CDR2 YNNKEL (reference sequence). There are 13 residues in the CDR3. Trimming cost V 1 base and J 3 bases, with 6 bases left between them. The CDR3 here is CASSQVQDTEAFF. CDR3 nucleotide sequence: TGTGCCAGCAGCCAAGTCCAGGACACTGAAGCTTTCTTT.

This clone has a handful of counts. Here the CDR3 reads CASSQEGNRGTGKLFF. The CDR3 DNA is TGTGCCAGCAGCCAAGAAGGAAACAGGGGGACGGGAAAACTGTTTTTT. V is TRBV4-2 and J is TRBJ1-4; 8 positions match TRBD1. Germline V lookup: CDR1 LGHNA, CDR2 YNFKEQ. Trimming took 0 bases from V and 10 from J; bases not matched to a gene: 10. This CDR3 has 16 amino acids.

The chain joins TRBV24-1 to TRBJ1-2; TRBD1 is a possible D gene (5 bases). The CDR3 consists of 14 residues. From germline, CDR1 is KGHDR and CDR2 SFDVKD. V gave up 3 bases and J gave up 8 bases, with 15 bases separating them. The CDR3 DNA is TGTGCCACCAGTGATCCGGCCAGGGCCCACGGCTACACCTTC. It encodes CATSDPARAHGYTF.

The chain uses TRBV18 and TRBJ2-1, with 9 bases aligning to TRBD2. This CDR3 has 15 amino acids. The germline V gene has CDR1 KGHSH and CDR2 LQKENI. V shed 4 bases and J 8 bases; nucleotides not matched to a gene: 9. The CDR3 nucleotides read TGTGCCAGCTCACGAGGGACTAGCCGGGATTATGAGCAGTTCTTC. It yields the protein CASSRGTSRDYEQFF.

DNA for the CDR3: TGTGCCAGCAGTTATGGACAGTCCGAGCAGTACGTC. Translating it yields CASSYGQSEQYV. This rearrangement joins TRBV6-6 to TRBJ2-7, with a tentative D call TRBD1 (6 bases). Trimming shortened V by 3 bases and J by 6 bases, and 9 bases separated the two germline ends. This CDR3 is 12 amino acids long. Germline V lookup: CDR1 MNHNY, CDR2 SVGAGI (reference sequence).

The CDR3 here is CASSQYREYAGYTF. The CDR3 coding sequence is TGCGCCAGCAGTCAGTACAGGGAGTATGCTGGCTACACCTTC. The chain uses TRBV23-1 and TRBJ1-2; TRBD1 is a possible D gene (6 bases). TRBV23-1 is sorted into the ORF group, with uncertain function. The CDR3 extends over 14 amino acids. Trimming removed 3 bases at V and 7 bases at J, with 15 bases between.

This clone was seen once. V usage is TRBV2 and J usage is TRBJ2-3; TRBD1 matches at 9 bases. This CDR3 has 15 residues. Germline CDR1 reads SNHLY; CDR2 reads FYNNEI. V shed 10 bases and J 0 bases; nucleotides not matched to a gene: 8. In nucleotides, the CDR3 is TGTGCCACCACCCCGGGACAGGGTAGCACAGATACGCAGTATTTT. As protein: CATTPGQGSTDTQYF.

This chain connects TRBV5-4 to TRBJ2-5, with 7 bases that match TRBD2. Germline lookup yields CDR1 SGHNT and CDR2 YYREEE (reference sequence). The CDR3 loop spans 16 amino acids. The V segment lost 0 bases and the J segment 5 bases; nucleotides outside the gene matches: 10. In DNA form, the CDR3 reads TGTGCCAGCAGCTTGGAAGGCGGGGGAGCCTTCGAGACCCAGTACTTC. Translated, it gives CASSLEGGGAFETQYF.

This chain joins TRBV9 and TRBJ1-4; D may be TRBD1 (6 bases). Trimming shortened V by 4 bases and J by 10 bases, and 20 bases separated the two germline ends. The CDR3 totals 15 residues. Germline-derived CDR1 and CDR2 are SGDLS and YYNGEE. CDR3 coding DNA: TGTGCCAGCAGCCCCGGGCTCCAAAAGGGGGTAAAACTGTTTTTT. Translation: CASSPGLQKGVKLFF.